A single count supports the clone carrying this TCR beta chain. Its specificity is unknown. This entry comes from a study of identical twins. Study-level findings and limits: Out-of-frame alpha sequences that twins shared showed excess low generation probability. Researchers reported weaker excess twin sharing in beta out-of-frame sequences.

Each donor was a healthy Caucasian. The germline V gene has CDR1 MGHRA and CDR2 YSYEKL. V trimming: 4 bases; J trimming: 4 bases; junction bases outside the gene matches: 11. The CDR3 consists of 17 residues. A template switching step contributed a universal primer site, while unique molecular identifiers were present in the cDNA. One entry per CDR3 protein results from TCRdb running MiXCR on the 5' RACE reads. The data contain 1.5 million to 2 million distinct CDR3 sequences, around 29% of them singletons. Sequencing was performed on cord blood. V usage is TRBV4-1 and J usage is TRBJ2-1; 9 bases align to TRBD1. The clonotype was recovered from a newborn girl in good health. CDR3 region: CASSRSPWDRVYNEQFF. CDR3 sequence (DNA): TGCGCCAGCAGCCGCTCACCGTGGGACAGGGTGTACAATGAGCAGTTCTTC.